The clone carrying this T cell receptor beta chain was observed a handful of times. The sample belongs to a study of regulatory T cells in long-lasting Graves disease. Trimming stripped 3 bases from V and 4 bases from J, with 13 bases between. CDR3 length equals 16 residues. CDR1 and CDR2 from the germline V gene are ENHRY and SYGVKD. Arm-PCR of CDR3 regions and iRepertoire HTBI primers were used to build TCR beta libraries. One entry per CDR3 protein, called by TCRdb with MiXCR from the multiplex PCR reads. The sample carries around 250,000 distinct CDR3 sequences, roughly 18% recorded once. Time point specified: newly diagnosed GD, antithyroid drugs for less than 3 months. PBMCs provided the RNA from which the TCR library was made.

This rearrangement joins TRBV10-3 to TRBJ2-6, with D possibly being TRBD2 (6 bases). This clonotype originated in a female donor with Graves disease. Sequencing used peripheral blood mononuclear cells (PBMCs), obtained at new diagnosis, from a patient treated with antithyroid drugs. This CDR3 reads CAISDSGEAGANVLTF. In nucleotides, the CDR3 is TGTGCCATCAGTGATTCTGGGGAGGCGGGGGCCAACGTCCTGACTTTC.